Below, 32 T cell receptor beta chains from the same sample are listed, as sequenced in a study of OX40 agonist ivuxolimab in advanced cancers. Sequencing was performed with immunoSEQ multiplex PCR; in TCRdb, only in-frame clones are kept and a portion is missing. The sample lists roughly 70,000 clones; about 84% were seen once. The specimen comprised CD4+ or CD8+ T cells sorted from blood, sampled in a trial of the OX40 agonist ivuxolimab. These receptor sequences come from an adult with an advanced solid tumor such as melanoma, head and neck, liver or kidney cancer.

The chain's CDR3 is CASRVKGGGYEQYF. The CDR3 coding sequence is TGCGCCAGCAGGGTCAAGGGGGGCGGCTACGAGCAGTACTTC. The chain uses TRBV5-1 and TRBJ2-7; the D gene could be TRBD1 or TRBD2 (6 bases each). Germline V CDR1 and CDR2: SGHRS, YFSETQ. The CDR3 sequence is 14 residues long. Trimming took 5 bases from V and 3 from J, leaving 15 bases between them.

The chain uses TRBV11-2 and TRBJ2-7; 8 positions agree with TRBD2. V dropped 5 bases and J dropped 3; count of bases not matched to a gene: 9. Per germline, CDR1 SGHAT and CDR2 FQNNGV. The CDR3 length is 15 residues. The CDR3 region has the DNA TGTGCCAGCAGCCCCCCAACAGCGGGAGTCTACGAGCAGTACTTC. Its translation: CASSPPTAGVYEQYF.

CDR3 in amino acids: CASSIQASGNTIYF. CDR3 DNA sequence: TGTGCCAGTAGTATCCAAGCCTCTGGAAACACCATATATTTT. J is TRBJ1-3 and V is TRBV19, with D uncertain. Germline V CDR1 and CDR2: LNHDA, SQIVND (reference sequence). This CDR3 has 14 residues. V lost 3 bases, J lost 0 bases, and 6 bases lay in between.

This chain uses TRBV4-1 with TRBJ2-7; either TRBD1 or TRBD2 may fit D (5 bases each). The CDR3 has 15 amino acids. The ends were cut back, 4 bases at V and 6 bases at J, with 19 bases in the middle. Germline CDR1 and CDR2: MGHRA and YSYEKL. The CDR3: CASSPGPWGNGEQYF. CDR3 nucleotide sequence: TGCGCCAGCAGCCCGGGACCCTGGGGTAACGGCGAGCAGTACTTC.

The chain carries TRBV27 and TRBJ2-7; 9 bases match TRBD1. CDR3 length equals 16 residues. Germline values: CDR1 MNHEY, CDR2 SMNVEV (reference sequence). The junction had 5 bases not matched to a gene; V was cut back by 1 base and J by 1 base. The CDR3 nucleotides read TGTGCCAGCAGTTTATTACAGGGGGCGAGGTCCTACGAGCAGTACTTC. Translated, it gives CASSLLQGARSYEQYF.

The chain is built from TRBV6-1 and TRBJ2-5, with 9 bases identical to TRBD1. The end of the DNA aligns better with TRBJ2-7, so the J call may be wrong. The CDR3 totals 15 residues. Germline lookup yields CDR1 MNHNS and CDR2 SASEGT. The CDR3 is CASSERGTGRNEQYF. The CDR3 DNA is TGTGCCAGCAGTGAACGAGGGACAGGGAGAAACGAGCAGTACTTC.

The chain combines TRBV5-1 with TRBJ2-3; TRBD1 or TRBD2 may be the D gene (5 bases each). The CDR3 is 15 residues long. V lost 4 bases and J 4 bases, leaving 16 bases between the germline ends. CDR1 is SGHRS, CDR2 YFSETQ, per germline. The CDR3 loop reads CASSALGDEADTQYF. The DNA for the CDR3 is TGCGCCAGCAGCGCCTTGGGGGACGAGGCAGATACGCAGTATTTT.

This clone was detected once. This chain joins TRBV9 and TRBJ2-5; D assignment may be TRBD1 or TRBD2 (6 bases each). The J call may be in error: the DNA end matches TRBJ2-7 better. This CDR3 is built from 14 residues. The germline CDR1 and CDR2 sequences are SGDLS and YYNGEE. CDR3 sequence: CASSVSGGPYEQYF. The CDR3 DNA reads TGTGCCAGCAGCGTTTCTGGGGGGCCATACGAGCAGTACTTC.

The rearrangement uses TRBV9 and TRBJ1-4; unclear D gene. The germline V gene encodes CDR1 SGDLS and CDR2 YYNGEE. Trimming took 3 bases from V and 5 from J, leaving 14 bases between them. The CDR3 is 15 amino acids. CDR3 sequence: CASSGGPGENEKLFF. In DNA form, the CDR3 reads TGTGCCAGCAGCGGAGGTCCGGGAGAGAATGAAAAACTGTTTTTT. The variable domain in full, with the rest retrieved from reference TRBV9 and TRBJ1-4, is DSGVTQTPKHLITATGQRVTLRCSPRSGDLSVYWYQQSLDQGLQFLIQYYNGEERAKGNILERFSAQQFPDLHSELNLSSLELGDSALYFCASSGGPGENEKLFFGSGTQLSVL.

The DNA of the CDR3 is TGTGCCAGTAGTACCATAGCGGCTTACAATGAGCAGTTCTTC. The encoded protein is CASSTIAAYNEQFF. The chain carries TRBV19 and TRBJ2-1; tentatively, D is TRBD2 (6 bases). Trimming removed 4 bases at V and 4 bases at J, with 11 bases between. The CDR3 loop spans 14 amino acids. Germline loops: CDR1 LNHDA, CDR2 SQIVND (reference sequence). The complete variable domain, with remaining parts taken from reference TRBV19 and TRBJ2-1, reads DGGITQSPKYLFRKEGQNVTLSCEQNLNHDAMYWYRQDPGQGLRLIYYSQIVNDFQKGDIAEGYSVSREKKESFPLTVTSAQKNPTAFYLCASSTIAAYNEQFFGPGTRLTVL.

This sequence joins TRBV6-6 and TRBJ1-5; D gene uncertain. Germline V gene lookup returns CDR1 MNHNY and CDR2 SVGAGI (reference sequence). V lost 7 bases to trimming and J lost 4 bases, with 11 bases between them. This CDR3 comprises 13 residues. This CDR3 is CASTGRVNQPQHF. Written as DNA, the CDR3 is TGTGCCAGCACCGGGAGAGTTAATCAGCCCCAGCATTTT.

V and J are TRBV7-2 and TRBJ2-1; TRBD2 might be the D (5 bases). The CDR3 has 14 amino acids. Trimming took off 5 bases at V and 8 bases at J, with 16 bases between the two ends. The germline V gene has CDR1 SGHTA and CDR2 FQGNSA. For the CDR3, the DNA is TGTGCCAGCAGCCGGGATAGGGAGTCTGATGAGCAGTTCTTC. It translates to CASSRDRESDEQFF.

This clone was recorded only once. The V gene is TRBV2, the J gene TRBJ1-1, with D perhaps TRBD1 (6 bases). This CDR3 has 14 amino acids. V was shortened by 5 bases and J by 1 base, with 11 bases between the two germline ends. Germline V gene sequence: CDR1 SNHLY, CDR2 FYNNEI. The CDR3 DNA follows: TGTGCCAGCAGTCGAGAGGGGGGGAACACTGAAGCTTTCTTT. Its translation is CASSREGGNTEAFF.

This clone was detected only once. V gene TRBV11-3 combines with J gene TRBJ1-3; D is unresolved. The length of the CDR3 is 13 residues. Trimming pared 3 bases from V and 0 bases from J, leaving 3 bases between. Germline V CDR1 and CDR2: SGHNT, YENEEA. CDR3 in DNA: TGTGCCAGCAGCTTTAGCTCTGGAAACACCATATATTTT. It is translated as CASSFSSGNTIYF. The variable domain in full, with the rest retrieved from reference TRBV11-3 and TRBJ1-3, is EAGVVQSPRYKIIEKKQPVAFWCNPISGHNTLYWYLQNLGQGPELLIRYENEEAVDDSQLPKDRFSAERLKGVDSTLKIQPAELGDSAVYLCASSFSSGNTIYFGEGSWLTVV.

This chain joins TRBV19 and TRBJ1-4; TRBD1 matches at 10 bases. V dropped 5 bases and J dropped 10; count of bases not matched to a gene: 7. Germline V gene lookup returns CDR1 LNHDA and CDR2 SQIVND (reference sequence). The CDR3 runs 14 residues. CDR3 amino acids: CASSSGTGARKLFF. The CDR3 DNA sequence: TGTGCCAGTAGTTCCGGGACAGGGGCTAGAAAACTGTTTTTT.

The rearrangement links TRBV10-3 to TRBJ2-1; 12 nucleotides line up with TRBD2. This CDR3 region has 15 residues. V shed 6 bases, J shed 10 bases, and the junction held 10 bases outside the gene matches. Germline CDR1 is ENHRY and CDR2 is SYGVKD. As DNA, the CDR3 is TGTGCCATCAGGGCGACTAGCGGGGGCTTGGGGGAGCAGTTCTTC. It is translated as CAIRATSGGLGEQFF.

The V gene is TRBV10-3, the J gene TRBJ2-7; D is ambiguous. The germline gives CDR1 ENHRY, CDR2 SYGVKD. V gave up 4 bases and J gave up 2 bases, with 15 bases separating them. The CDR3 contains 15 residues. The CDR3 reads CAISGVTATTYEQYF. DNA for the CDR3: TGTGCCATCAGTGGGGTTACAGCTACTACCTACGAGCAGTACTTC.

This sequence joins TRBV13 and TRBJ1-1, with D possibly matching TRBD1 (5 bases). The CDR3 runs to 13 residues. From germline, CDR1 is PRHDT and CDR2 FYEKMQ (reference sequence). V was cut by 6 bases and J by 6 bases, with 14 bases left in between. The CDR3, as DNA: TGTGCCAGCAGTCCGAGGGGAATATCTGAAGCTTTCTTT. This gives the protein CASSPRGISEAFF.

This clone was counted a single time. This chain uses TRBV5-1 with TRBJ1-1, with 10 bases aligning to TRBD1. The CDR3 is 17 residues long. Per germline, CDR1 SGHRS and CDR2 YFSETQ. With V trimmed by 4 bases and J by 0 bases, 9 bases remained unmatched. The CDR3: CASSAQGQGLLNTEAFF. CDR3 sequence (DNA): TGCGCCAGCAGCGCCCAGGGACAGGGGCTTTTGAACACTGAAGCTTTCTTT.

The V call is TRBV4-2, the J call TRBJ1-1, with D maybe TRBD1 (6 bases). CDR1 LGHNA and CDR2 YNFKEQ come from the germline V gene. The CDR3 runs to 17 residues. Trimming pared 1 base from V and 1 base from J, leaving 16 bases between. The CDR3 coding sequence is TGTGCCAGCAGCCAAGGATCAGGGGCCGGAAAGAACACTGAAGCTTTCTTT. It translates to CASSQGSGAGKNTEAFF.

V is TRBV7-9 and J is TRBJ2-1, with 8 bases fitting TRBD2. V lost 5 bases, J lost 5 bases, and 5 bases stayed unmatched. Germline values: CDR1 SEHNR, CDR2 FQNEAQ (reference sequence). The CDR3 spans 14 residues. This CDR3 is CASSLRAGDNEQFF. The CDR3 nucleotides read TGTGCCAGCAGCCTGAGAGCGGGAGACAATGAGCAGTTCTTC.

The chain combines TRBV19 with TRBJ2-1; 8 bases are shared with TRBD2. Trimming at V came to 5 bases and at J to 6 bases, leaving 9 bases not matched to a gene. Per the germline V gene, CDR1 is LNHDA and CDR2 is SQIVND (reference sequence). This CDR3 contains 15 residues. The DNA for the CDR3 is TGTGCCAGTAGTCTAAGCGGGAGAATTAGCAATGAGCAGTTCTTC. Translation gives CASSLSGRISNEQFF.

The chain is built from TRBV11-3 and TRBJ1-5; no firm D call. Per the germline V gene, CDR1 is SGHNT and CDR2 is YENEEA. CDR3 length equals 15 residues. V was trimmed by 2 bases and J by 4 bases, leaving 12 bases between them. CDR3 in amino acids: CASSLTTRRNQPQHF. The CDR3 DNA reads TGTGCCAGCAGCTTAACCACTAGGAGGAATCAGCCCCAGCATTTT.

V and J are TRBV7-2 and TRBJ2-3; D could derive from TRBD1 or TRBD2 (5 bases each). The CDR3 loop spans 15 amino acids. V was cut by 0 bases and J by 0 bases, with 7 bases left in between. CDR1 SGHTA and CDR2 FQGNSA come from the germline V gene. The CDR3 region is CASSLAGVSTDTQYF. Here the CDR3 DNA reads TGTGCCAGCAGCTTAGCGGGGGTTAGCACAGATACGCAGTATTTT.

This clone was detected only a few times. The rearrangement uses TRBV21-1 and TRBJ2-5; the table's TRBD1 call for D was not verified on the DNA. TRBV21-1 is assigned pseudogene status. The CDR3 is 19 residues long. For the CDR3, the DNA is TGTGCCAGCAGCAAAACAGGGAAAGGTTTCCGGCGTTCAGGAGAGACCCAGTACTTC. Protein sequence: CASSKTGKGFRRSGETQYF.

Turning to this clone: A read error may account for a junction end that differs from germline. This chain links TRBV6-1 with TRBJ1-1; D is possibly TRBD1 (6 bases). The CDR3 has 13 residues. Looked up from germline, CDR1 is MNHNS and CDR2 is SASEGT. The CDR3 here is CANSQGLDTEAFF. CDR3 coding DNA: TGTGCCAACAGTCAGGGGTTGGACACTGAAGCTTTCTTT.

The CDR3 DNA reads as TGTGCCAGCAGGGTAGGGGACACCATATATTTT. Protein sequence: CASRVGDTIYF. The genes are TRBV6-6 and TRBJ1-3, with a weak D call TRBD1 (5 bases). Germline CDR1 and CDR2: MNHNY and SVGAGI (reference sequence). The CDR3 is made up of 11 amino acids. V was clipped by 6 bases and J by 8 bases, with 8 bases between them.

The chain combines TRBV19 with TRBJ2-5, with 7 bases aligning to TRBD1. The V segment lost 4 bases and the J segment 2 bases; nucleotides outside the gene matches: 1. Germline CDR1 and CDR2: LNHDA and SQIVND (reference sequence). The CDR3 sequence is 13 residues long. The CDR3 DNA reads as TGTGCCAGTAGTAAGGGACAGCAAGAGACCCAGTACTTC. Protein: CASSKGQQETQYF.

This chain uses TRBV7-2 with TRBJ1-2, with D possibly TRBD1 on 6 matching bases. Germline lookup yields CDR1 SGHTA and CDR2 FQGNSA. V was clipped by 6 bases and J by 5 bases, with 10 bases between them. The CDR3 consists of 12 residues. CDR3 nucleotide sequence: TGTGCCAGCAGTCCCCAGGGGTATGGCTACACCTTC. This gives the protein CASSPQGYGYTF.

This sequence joins TRBV6-5 and TRBJ2-1; 12 nucleotides match TRBD2. The germline gives CDR1 MNHEY, CDR2 SVGAGI. The J segment lost 8 bases and the V segment lost 0 bases, leaving 5 bases of the junction unmatched. The CDR3 runs 16 residues. This chain's CDR3 is CASSYSPSGRADEQFF. In DNA form, the CDR3 reads TGTGCCAGCAGTTACTCTCCTAGCGGGAGGGCCGATGAGCAGTTCTTC.

The chain's CDR3 is CASSRKSGNEQYF. CDR3 bases: TGTGCCAGCAGTCGGAAATCGGGGAACGAGCAGTACTTC. The J gene is TRBJ2-7, the V gene TRBV27; D perhaps matches TRBD2 (5 bases). The CDR3 sequence is 13 residues long. The V end was cut by 5 bases, the J end by 5 bases, with 13 bases between. Germline CDR1 is MNHEY and CDR2 is SMNVEV (reference sequence).

This sequence joins TRBV11-2 and TRBJ2-5; 7 positions agree with TRBD1. CDR1 is SGHAT and CDR2 is FQNNGV in the germline V gene. The CDR3 runs 15 residues. J lost 2 bases, V lost 0 bases, and 3 bases had no gene match. DNA of the CDR3: TGTGCCAGCAGCTTAGATATACAGGGGCAAGAGACCCAGTACTTC. Translating it yields CASSLDIQGQETQYF.